What follows are 9 T cell receptor beta chains derived from one specimen sequenced in a study of T cells in lung cancer brain metastases. The data were produced by immunoSEQ multiplex PCR, yet TCRdb's version contains in-frame clones alone and is incomplete. The sample has fewer than 1,300 clones; roughly 91% are singletons. Input material: tumor tissue from a brain metastasis. The origin of the receptors is a woman in her forties with non-small cell lung cancer that had spread to the brain.

The chain joins TRBV7-2 to TRBJ2-3; 10 bases map to TRBD2. CDR1 is SGHTA and CDR2 is FQGNSA in the germline V gene. The junction had 1 base not matched to a gene; V was cut back by 2 bases and J by 2 bases. The CDR3 runs 15 residues. The CDR3 spells CASSLLAGATDTQYF. DNA of the CDR3: TGTGCCAGCAGCTTACTAGCGGGAGCCACAGATACGCAGTATTTT.

J is TRBJ1-6 and V is TRBV2; D is perhaps TRBD1 (6 bases). The germline V and J ends were trimmed by 2 bases and 5 bases, with 16 bases remaining between them. Germline V CDR1 and CDR2: SNHLY, FYNNEI. This CDR3 contains 17 residues. As DNA, the CDR3 is TGTGCCAGCAGTGAACTGGGTGGGGGCGCGAATAATTCACCCCTCCACTTT. Protein sequence: CASSELGGGANNSPLHF.

The chain combines TRBV7-2 with TRBJ2-1; 7 nucleotides agree with TRBD2. The V gene's germline CDR1 is SGHTA and CDR2 FQGNSA. After removal of 3 bases from V and 2 bases from J, the junction contained 4 bases not matched to a gene. The length of the CDR3 is 15 residues. The CDR3 loop reads CASSFSAGPYNEQFF. The CDR3 DNA reads TGTGCCAGCAGCTTCTCAGCGGGGCCCTACAATGAGCAGTTCTTC.

The rearrangement joins TRBV29-1 to TRBJ2-7; D uncertain. The CDR3 has 13 amino acids. CDR1 and CDR2 from the germline V gene are SQVTM and ANQGSEA. Trimming pared 7 bases from V and 2 bases from J, leaving 15 bases between. The CDR3 DNA is TGCAGCGCGGGTGGACGGACCACCTACGAGCAGTACTTC. Translating gives CSAGGRTTYEQYF.

This clone was recorded only once. This rearrangement joins TRBV19 to TRBJ2-7; 9 nucleotides align to TRBD1. CDR1 LNHDA and CDR2 SQIVND come from the germline V gene (reference sequence). The CDR3 has 13 residues. V shed 6 bases, J shed 7 bases, and the junction held 7 bases outside the gene matches. CDR3 coding DNA: TGTGCCAGTAGGCCGGGACAGGGCGGGGAGCAGTACTTC. As protein: CASRPGQGGEQYF.

This sequence joins TRBV7-9 and TRBJ2-1, with D perhaps given as TRBD1 or TRBD2 (5 bases each). From germline, CDR1 is SEHNR and CDR2 FQNEAQ (reference sequence). V lost 7 bases and J lost 6, with 16 bases in between. CDR3 length: 14 amino acids. DNA of the CDR3: TGTGCCAGCACCCTTAGGGGAGTGGTCAATGAGCAGTTCTTC. It specifies CASTLRGVVNEQFF.

The chain links TRBV7-6 to TRBJ2-1; TRBD2 aligns across 13 bases. CDR3 length: 18 amino acids. Germline loops: CDR1 SGHVS, CDR2 FNYEAQ. J was trimmed by 4 bases and V by 1 base; bases with no gene match: 7. The CDR3 DNA sequence: TGTGCCAGCAGCTTAGGTTCGACTAGCGGGAGGTTGTACAATGAGCAGTTCTTC. Translating it yields CASSLGSTSGRLYNEQFF.

The rearrangement links TRBV9 to TRBJ1-4; tentative D call: TRBD1 (6 bases). Germline CDR1 is SGDLS and CDR2 is YYNGEE. Between the trimmed V and J ends, which lost 4 bases and 1 base, there was a span of 11 bases. This CDR3 spans 15 amino acids. The CDR3 region is CASSSPQGTNEKLFF. CDR3 nucleotides: TGTGCCAGCAGCTCCCCACAGGGAACTAATGAAAAACTGTTTTTT.

The V call is TRBV5-1, the J call TRBJ1-2; TRBD1 matches at 10 bases. Germline-derived CDR1 and CDR2 are SGHRS and YFSETQ. The CDR3 extends over 14 amino acids. Trimming removed 5 bases from V and 1 base from J; junction bases left unmatched: 2. CDR3 loop: CASRGQGLNYGYTF. CDR3 DNA: TGCGCCAGCAGGGGACAGGGGCTTAACTATGGCTACACCTTC.